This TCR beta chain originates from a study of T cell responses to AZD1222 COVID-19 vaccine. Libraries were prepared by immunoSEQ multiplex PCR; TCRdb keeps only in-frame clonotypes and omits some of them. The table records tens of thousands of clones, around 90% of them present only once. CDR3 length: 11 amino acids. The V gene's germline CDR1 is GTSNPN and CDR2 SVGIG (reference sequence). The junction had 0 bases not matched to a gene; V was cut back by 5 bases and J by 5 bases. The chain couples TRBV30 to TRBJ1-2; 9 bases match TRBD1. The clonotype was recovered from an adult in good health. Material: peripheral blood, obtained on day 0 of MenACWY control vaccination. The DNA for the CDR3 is TGTGCCTGGGACAGGGGGTATGGCTACACCTTC. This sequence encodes CAWDRGYGYTF.